The T cell receptor (beta chain) described here comes from a study of cytomegalovirus exposure and HLA in healthy donors. Study-wide findings and caveats: Reportedly, cytomegalovirus status was diagnosed with high sensitivity and specificity.

Trimming stripped 10 bases from V and 5 bases from J, with 15 bases between. The CDR3 has 13 residues. Germline values: CDR1 SGHVS, CDR2 FNYEAQ. About this clone: Its antigen is not identified.

A multiplex PCR was run with 60 Vbeta primers and 13 Jbeta primers. The assay was immunoSEQ multiplex PCR, and TCRdb's table has in-frame clones only and misses some. The data show under 150,000 clones, roughly four fifths seen once. Sequenced sample: PBMCs. The sequence derives from a woman between 35 and 50 years old in good health and CMV-seropositive. The chain combines TRBV7-6 with TRBJ2-4; tentatively, D is TRBD1 (5 bases). The CDR3 protein is CAKRKKGENIQYF. The CDR3 coding sequence is TGTGCCAAACGAAAGAAAGGGGAAAACATTCAGTACTTC.